The rows below give T cell receptor beta chains drawn from one sample of a study of neurological immune-mediated disorders. TCRdb fed the 5' RACE reads into MiXCR, producing one record per CDR3 protein. The profile shows over 35,000 distinct CDR3 sequences, more than 2% of them singletons. The specimen sequenced was PBMCs. These receptors all stem from a man in his forties or fifties with multiple sclerosis. Each CDR3 is given with its conserved first and last residue. Each record gives: V gene, J gene, D gene, clone size, CDR3 DNA, CDR3 protein. The D gene is left open where the match is weak. A row's size may be missing; if present it is once, few, many or a size class.

v_gene: TRBV20-1; j_gene: TRBJ2-2; d_gene: TRBD1; abundance: many; CDR3nt: TGCAGTGCTAGGGGTGGGACAGACACCGGGGAGCTGTTTTTT; CDR3aa: CSARGGTDTGELFF
v_gene: TRBV7-9; j_gene: TRBJ2-3; d_gene: .; abundance: many; CDR3nt: TGTGCCAGCAGCTTAGCGTCTTTAGACACAGATACGCAGTATTTT; CDR3aa: CASSLASLDTDTQYF
v_gene: TRBV6-5; j_gene: TRBJ1-2; d_gene: .; abundance: many; CDR3nt: TGTGCCAGCAGTTACTCTGATCCAGAAACTAACTATGGCTACACCTTC; CDR3aa: CASSYSDPETNYGYTF
v_gene: TRBV7-9; j_gene: TRBJ1-4; d_gene: .; abundance: many; CDR3nt: TGTGCCAGCAGCTTCGTACAGGGCAATGAAAAACTGTTTTTT; CDR3aa: CASSFVQGNEKLFF
v_gene: TRBV12-3/TRBV12-4; j_gene: TRBJ1-2; d_gene: TRBD1; abundance: many; CDR3nt: TGTGCCAGCAGTCCGACAGGGCCAACATATGGCTACACCTTC; CDR3aa: CASSPTGPTYGYTF
v_gene: TRBV12-3/TRBV12-4; j_gene: TRBJ2-7; d_gene: .; abundance: many; CDR3nt: TGTGCCAGCAGTTTTCCAAACGAGTACGAGCAGTACTTC; CDR3aa: CASSFPNEYEQYF
v_gene: TRBV7-9; j_gene: TRBJ2-1; d_gene: .; abundance: many; CDR3nt: TGTGCCAGCAGCAGCCTCTCGAGTTTCTCCAATGAGCAGTTCTTC; CDR3aa: CASSSLSSFSNEQFF
v_gene: TRBV5-1; j_gene: TRBJ1-1; d_gene: .; abundance: many; CDR3nt: TGCGCCAGCAGCCCCATGGGGGACACTGAAGCTTTCTTT; CDR3aa: CASSPMGDTEAFF
v_gene: TRBV10-3; j_gene: TRBJ1-2; d_gene: .; abundance: many; CDR3nt: TGTGCCATCAGTGAGATCGGGGACTATGGCTACACCTTC; CDR3aa: CAISEIGDYGYTF
v_gene: TRBV9; j_gene: TRBJ1-4; d_gene: TRBD1; abundance: many; CDR3nt: TGTGCCAGCAGCGCGCAACAGGGGAGGGAGGAAAAACTGTTTTTT; CDR3aa: CASSAQQGREEKLFF
v_gene: TRBV7-2; j_gene: TRBJ2-7; d_gene: TRBD2; abundance: many; CDR3nt: TGTGCCAGCAGCTCGGTGACTAGCGCATGGGAGCAGTACTTC; CDR3aa: CASSSVTSAWEQYF
v_gene: TRBV27; j_gene: TRBJ1-2; d_gene: .; abundance: many; CDR3nt: TGTGCCAGCAGTTTATCACCGCCTCAGGGGAATCTTAACTATGGCTACACCTTC; CDR3aa: CASSLSPPQGNLNYGYTF
v_gene: TRBV12-3/TRBV12-4; j_gene: TRBJ1-1; d_gene: TRBD1; abundance: many; CDR3nt: TGTGCCAGCAGTGCACAACAGGGGGCTGAAGCTTTCTTT; CDR3aa: CASSAQQGAEAFF
v_gene: TRBV10-3; j_gene: TRBJ2-1; d_gene: .; abundance: many; CDR3nt: TGTGCCATCAGTGAGGGGGGAGGCTCCTACAATGAGCAGTTCTTC; CDR3aa: CAISEGGGSYNEQFF
v_gene: TRBV7-9; j_gene: TRBJ1-4; d_gene: .; abundance: many; CDR3nt: TGTGCCAGCAGCCCACCAGTAGTAACTAATGAAAAACTGTTTTTT; CDR3aa: CASSPPVVTNEKLFF
v_gene: TRBV20-1; j_gene: TRBJ1-2; d_gene: .; abundance: many; CDR3nt: TGCAGTGCTCTCTACCAAGGGGGGAATGGCTACACCTTC; CDR3aa: CSALYQGGNGYTF
v_gene: TRBV12-3/TRBV12-4; j_gene: TRBJ2-7; d_gene: .; abundance: many; CDR3nt: TGTGCCAGCAGTTTAGGTCCAGGCCCCTACGAGCAGTACTTC; CDR3aa: CASSLGPGPYEQYF
v_gene: TRBV6-6; j_gene: TRBJ2-1; d_gene: TRBD2; abundance: many; CDR3nt: TGTGCCAGCGCTACTAGCGGGGGTAGTGAGCAGTTCTTC; CDR3aa: CASATSGGSEQFF
v_gene: TRBV12-3/TRBV12-4; j_gene: TRBJ1-1; d_gene: .; abundance: many; CDR3nt: TGTGCCAGCAGTTTCGAACGGCCGAACACTGAAGCTTTCTTT; CDR3aa: CASSFERPNTEAFF
v_gene: TRBV15; j_gene: TRBJ2-3; d_gene: TRBD1; abundance: many; CDR3nt: TGTGCCACCAGCAGGGGACAGAGCACAGATACGCAGTATTTT; CDR3aa: CATSRGQSTDTQYF
v_gene: TRBV7-2; j_gene: TRBJ2-3; d_gene: TRBD2; abundance: many; CDR3nt: TGTGCCAGCAGCTTTAAAGCGGGGGGTGAAGATACGCAGTATTTT; CDR3aa: CASSFKAGGEDTQYF
v_gene: TRBV7-9; j_gene: TRBJ2-7; d_gene: TRBD1; abundance: many; CDR3nt: TGTGCCAGCAGCTTAGAAGGTTTCAGGGGGCAATTCGAGCAGTACTTC; CDR3aa: CASSLEGFRGQFEQYF
v_gene: TRBV6-5; j_gene: TRBJ1-1; d_gene: .; abundance: many; CDR3nt: TGTGCCAGCAGCCGCCGTGAGGGTCGATGGGCTTTCTTT; CDR3aa: CASSRREGRWAFF
v_gene: TRBV3-1; j_gene: TRBJ1-5; d_gene: .; abundance: many; CDR3nt: TGTGCCAGCAGCTCAGGGGATCGCAATCAGCCCCAGCATTTT; CDR3aa: CASSSGDRNQPQHF
v_gene: TRBV7-2; j_gene: TRBJ2-3; d_gene: .; abundance: many; CDR3nt: TGTGCCAGCAGCCTAGGGACTTACTCACGAGATACGCAGTATTTT; CDR3aa: CASSLGTYSRDTQYF
v_gene: TRBV12-3/TRBV12-4; j_gene: TRBJ1-5; d_gene: .; abundance: .; CDR3nt: TGTGCCAGCAGGCTGACAGATACTAGCAATCAGCCCCAGAATTTT; CDR3aa: CASRLTDTSNQPQNF
v_gene: TRBV4-2; j_gene: TRBJ2-1; d_gene: TRBD2; abundance: many; CDR3nt: TGTGCCAGCAGCCAAGGAGCGGGGGGCCGGGATGAGCAGTTCTTC; CDR3aa: CASSQGAGGRDEQFF
v_gene: TRBV7-2; j_gene: TRBJ1-2; d_gene: .; abundance: few; CDR3nt: TGTGCCAGCAGCTTAGACTGGGACTATGGCTACACCTTC; CDR3aa: CASSLDWDYGYTF
v_gene: TRBV24-1; j_gene: TRBJ2-1; d_gene: .; abundance: many; CDR3nt: TGTGCCACCAGTGATACCCCAAGGGGGGGGGCTAACAATGAGCAGTTCTTC; CDR3aa: CATSDTPRGGANNEQFF
v_gene: TRBV7-8; j_gene: TRBJ1-1; d_gene: .; abundance: many; CDR3nt: TGTGCCAGCAGCTTGGCCAGGGGAGGGACTGAAGCTTTCTTT; CDR3aa: CASSLARGGTEAFF
v_gene: TRBV5-1; j_gene: TRBJ2-3; d_gene: .; abundance: many; CDR3nt: TGCGCCAGCAGCCCCGGGTCGGATACGCAGTATTTT; CDR3aa: CASSPGSDTQYF
v_gene: TRBV7-2; j_gene: TRBJ1-2; d_gene: .; abundance: many; CDR3nt: TGTGCCAGCAGCTTAAATACCGGGATTTCCTATGGCTACACCTTC; CDR3aa: CASSLNTGISYGYTF
v_gene: TRBV5-1; j_gene: TRBJ2-1; d_gene: TRBD1; abundance: many; CDR3nt: TGCGCCAGCAGCTTTGGGGACAGGGGGGACAATGAGCAGTTCTTC; CDR3aa: CASSFGDRGDNEQFF
v_gene: TRBV7-2; j_gene: TRBJ1-2; d_gene: TRBD1; abundance: many; CDR3nt: TGTGCCAGCAGCGCAAGACAGGGGTTTGAAGGCTACACCTTC; CDR3aa: CASSARQGFEGYTF
v_gene: TRBV18; j_gene: TRBJ2-7; d_gene: TRBD1; abundance: many; CDR3nt: TGTGCCAGCTCACCACCAACAGGGGCCTACGAGCAGTACTTC; CDR3aa: CASSPPTGAYEQYF
v_gene: TRBV4-2; j_gene: TRBJ1-1; d_gene: .; abundance: many; CDR3nt: TGTGCCAGCAGCCAAGATCTAGGGGACACTGAAGCTTTCTTT; CDR3aa: CASSQDLGDTEAFF
v_gene: TRBV5-4; j_gene: TRBJ1-1; d_gene: TRBD1; abundance: many; CDR3nt: TGTGCCAGCAGCTTCACAGGGGGCACTGAAGCTTTCTTT; CDR3aa: CASSFTGGTEAFF
v_gene: TRBV9; j_gene: TRBJ2-1; d_gene: TRBD2; abundance: many; CDR3nt: TGTGCCAGCAGCTTCACTAGCGGGGGGGTCAATGAGCAGTTCTTC; CDR3aa: CASSFTSGGVNEQFF
v_gene: TRBV5-5; j_gene: TRBJ2-3; d_gene: .; abundance: many; CDR3nt: TGTGCCACCCAGCTACGGATGGTGGGGGCATCGTATTTT; CDR3aa: CATQLRMVGASYF
v_gene: TRBV4-1; j_gene: TRBJ1-3; d_gene: .; abundance: many; CDR3nt: TGCGCCAGCAGCTACTCAGGGACGGCGGGGGACACCATATATTTT; CDR3aa: CASSYSGTAGDTIYF
v_gene: TRBV12-3/TRBV12-4; j_gene: TRBJ2-7; d_gene: .; abundance: many; CDR3nt: TGTGCCAGCAGGCTCGGACAGAACTACGAGCAGTACTTC; CDR3aa: CASRLGQNYEQYF